This T cell receptor beta chain is drawn from a study of cytomegalovirus exposure and HLA in healthy donors. The CDR3 has 15 amino acids. Trimming at V came to 4 bases and at J to 5 bases, leaving 7 bases not matched to a gene. The germline gives CDR1 MNHNS, CDR2 SASEGT. Clones were sequenced by immunoSEQ multiplex PCR, and TCRdb holds only the in-frame ones, with some missing. The sample has 150,000 to 200,000 clones; around 86% are singletons. As to this clone: At the DNA level, this CDR3 is encoded by other sequences in the same sample as well.

The chain combines TRBV6-1 with TRBJ1-1; 10 bases are shared with TRBD1. This TCR was sampled from a woman aged 18-29 years in good health and CMV-seronegative. Source material: PBMCs. The CDR3 coding sequence is TGTGCCAGCAGTGCCCCGGACAGGGGGAGGACTGAAGCTTTCTTT. Amino acids: CASSAPDRGRTEAFF.